These 11 T cell receptor beta chains were sequenced from one sample in a study of blood T cell repertoires in COVID-19. Sequenced by immunoSEQ multiplex PCR; TCRdb stores in-frame clones only, minus some. The data show just over 80,000 clones, with approximately 81% seen just once and 44% held by the top ten. The sample was peripheral blood. The receptors here all came from an older man with acute or convalescent COVID-19.

The rearrangement links TRBV7-2 to TRBJ2-7, with 7 bases identical to TRBD1. Germline CDR1 is SGHTA and CDR2 is FQGNSA. The CDR3 loop spans 14 amino acids. Losses at the gene ends were 1 base for V and 5 bases for J; bases not matched to a gene: 5. The CDR3 region is CASSLVDRFNEQYF. CDR3 nucleotides: TGTGCCAGCAGCTTAGTGGACAGGTTCAACGAGCAGTACTTC.

The J gene is TRBJ2-6, the V gene TRBV5-1; 9 nucleotides match TRBD1. V dropped 1 base and J dropped 4; count of bases not matched to a gene: 3. The CDR3 is made up of 16 amino acids. Per the germline V gene, CDR1 is SGHRS and CDR2 is YFSETQ. CDR3: CASSLYRGQGANVLTF. CDR3 nucleotides: TGCGCCAGCAGCTTGTACAGGGGGCAAGGGGCCAACGTCCTGACTTTC.

This rearrangement joins TRBV5-8 to TRBJ1-2, with D perhaps matching TRBD1 (5 bases). Deletions cut 0 bases from V and 8 bases from J, with 20 bases between. This CDR3 region has 16 residues. Per germline, CDR1 SGHTS and CDR2 YDEGEE. The CDR3 DNA reads TGTGCCAGCAGCTTGGGGCAACTCACAGGCCATGGGGGCTACACCTTC. Its protein product is CASSLGQLTGHGGYTF. The complete variable domain, with remaining parts taken from reference TRBV5-8 and TRBJ1-2, reads EAGVTQSPTHLIKTRGQQATLRCSPISGHTSVYWYQQALGLGLQFLLWYDEGEERNRGNFPPRFSGRQFPNYSSELNVNALELEDSALYLCASSLGQLTGHGGYTFGSGTRLTVV.

This chain joins TRBV7-8 and TRBJ1-3; 7 nucleotides align to TRBD1. Germline CDR1 SGHVS, CDR2 FQNEAQ. J lost 7 bases, V lost 5 bases, and 5 bases had no gene match. The CDR3 is 13 residues long. The CDR3 coding sequence is TGTGCCAGCAGCCCGGGACAGTGGAACACCATATATTTT. Encoded protein: CASSPGQWNTIYF.

The chain uses TRBV2 and TRBJ2-7; 9 nucleotides agree with TRBD1. CDR1 SNHLY and CDR2 FYNNEI come from the germline V gene. The CDR3 covers 13 residues. With 11 bases clipped from V and 0 bases from J, the junction kept 5 bases outside the gene matches. The CDR3 coding sequence is TGTGCCGGTGGACAGGGGAGCTCCTACGAGCAGTACTTC. This encodes CAGGQGSSYEQYF.

This CDR3 is CASSYSGGNYGYTF. The CDR3 bases are TGTGCCAGCAGTTACAGCGGGGGTAACTATGGCTACACCTTC. This rearrangement joins TRBV6-6 to TRBJ1-2; D perhaps matches TRBD1 (5 bases). V lost 2 bases and J 1 base, leaving 8 bases between the germline ends. Germline CDR1 MNHNY, CDR2 SVGAGI (reference sequence). This CDR3 has 14 residues.

The count of this clone is one. The chain carries TRBV28 and TRBJ1-3; 7 bases align to TRBD1. The CDR3 totals 16 residues. Germline lookup yields CDR1 MDHEN and CDR2 SYDVKM. Trimming took 5 bases from V and 1 from J; bases not matched to a gene: 8. DNA of the CDR3: TGTGCCAGCAGTCCCCCAAACAGGGGATCTGGAAACACCATATATTTT. Amino acid sequence: CASSPPNRGSGNTIYF.

The J gene is TRBJ2-7, the V gene TRBV30, with 13 bases aligning to TRBD2. Germline V gene sequence: CDR1 GTSNPN, CDR2 SVGIG (reference sequence). After removal of 4 bases from V and 4 bases from J, the junction contained 7 bases not matched to a gene. CDR3 length: 15 amino acids. For the CDR3, the DNA is TGTGCCTGGACTTTCGGGACTAGCGGGACTTACGAGCAGTACTTC. Its translation is CAWTFGTSGTYEQYF.

This sequence joins TRBV20-1 and TRBJ1-2, with D maybe TRBD1 (6 bases). The CDR3 is 12 amino acids. The V and J ends lost 3 bases and 8 bases respectively, with 13 bases between them. CDR1 and CDR2 from the germline V gene are DFQATT and SNEGSKA (reference sequence). For the CDR3, the DNA is TGCAGTGCTAGTCCGCGGACAGACGGCTACACCTTC. Its protein product is CSASPRTDGYTF.

J is TRBJ2-7 and V is TRBV2, with a tentative D call TRBD1 (6 bases). The CDR3 is 14 residues long. Germline-derived CDR1 and CDR2 are SNHLY and FYNNEI. The V and J ends lost 6 bases and 3 bases respectively, with 15 bases between them. The CDR3 reads CASRWGPRVYEQYF. The CDR3 DNA reads as TGTGCCAGCAGGTGGGGGCCTAGAGTCTACGAGCAGTACTTC. The full variable domain, in which reference TRBV2 and TRBJ2-7 provide the parts outside the CDR3, is EPEVTQTPSHQVTQMGQEVILRCVPISNHLYFYWYRQILGQKVEFLVSFYNNEISEKSEIFDDQFSVERPDGSNFTLKIRSTKLEDSAMYFCASRWGPRVYEQYFGPGTRLTVT.

About this clone: At one of its ends the junction is not consistent with the germline gene, which may arise from a read error. The gene calls are TRBV18 and TRBJ2-7; TRBD2 is a possible D gene (6 bases). The CDR3 has 15 residues. The germline V gene has CDR1 KGHSH and CDR2 LQKENI. As DNA, the CDR3 is TGTGCCAGCTCGCCACAGGAGGGTTCCGTCTACGAGCAGTACTTC. Translation gives CASSPQEGSVYEQYF.